This entry describes one T cell receptor beta chain. Primers used in a second PCR of about 7 to 12 cycles were a sample-barcoded 5' primer and a J-beta primer mix. Every individual sample yielded 2.5 million or more paired-end reads (each containing CDR3). TCRdb reprocessed the 5' RACE reads with MiXCR, giving one entry per CDR3 protein. The table lists over 950,000 distinct CDR3 sequences, more than 30% of them singletons, with around 13% in the top ten. This sample is part of a study of blood T cells in healthy people across ages. The CDR3 covers 13 residues. The V gene's germline CDR1 is SGHDT and CDR2 YYEEEE. Germline trimming cut 5 bases from V and 10 bases from J; bases unmatched to any gene: 9.

Sequencing was done on a sample of blood. The receptor's source is a man between 18 and 35 years old in good health. The chain joins TRBV5-6 to TRBJ2-1; 7 positions match TRBD2. CDR3 sequence (DNA): TGTGCCAGCAGACCCCCTTGGGGAGGGGAGCAGTTCTTC. Translating gives CASRPPWGGEQFF.